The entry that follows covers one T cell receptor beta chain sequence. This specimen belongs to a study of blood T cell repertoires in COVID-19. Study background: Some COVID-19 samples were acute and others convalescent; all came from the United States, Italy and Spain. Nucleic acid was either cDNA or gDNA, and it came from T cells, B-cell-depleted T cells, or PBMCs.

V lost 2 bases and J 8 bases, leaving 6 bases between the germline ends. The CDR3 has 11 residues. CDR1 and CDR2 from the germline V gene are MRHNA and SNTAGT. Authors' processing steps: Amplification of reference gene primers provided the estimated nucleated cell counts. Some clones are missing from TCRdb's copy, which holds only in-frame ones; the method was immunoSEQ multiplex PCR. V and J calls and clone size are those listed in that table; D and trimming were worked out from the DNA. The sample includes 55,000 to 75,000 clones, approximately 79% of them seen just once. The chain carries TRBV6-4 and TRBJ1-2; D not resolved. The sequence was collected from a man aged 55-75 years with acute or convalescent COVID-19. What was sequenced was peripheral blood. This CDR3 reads CASSDIRGYTF. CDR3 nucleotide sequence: TGTGCCAGCAGTGACATTCGGGGCTACACCTTC.